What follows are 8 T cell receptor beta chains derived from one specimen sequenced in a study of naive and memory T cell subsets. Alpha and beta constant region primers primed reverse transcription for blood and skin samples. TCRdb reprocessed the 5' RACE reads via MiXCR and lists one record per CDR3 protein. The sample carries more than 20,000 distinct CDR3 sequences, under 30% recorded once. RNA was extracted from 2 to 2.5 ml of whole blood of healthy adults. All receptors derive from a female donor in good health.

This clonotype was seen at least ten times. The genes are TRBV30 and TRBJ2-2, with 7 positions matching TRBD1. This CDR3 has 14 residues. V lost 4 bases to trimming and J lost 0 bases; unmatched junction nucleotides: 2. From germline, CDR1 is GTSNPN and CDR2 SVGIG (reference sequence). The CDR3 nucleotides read TGTGCCTGGACGAGGGGGCCGAACACCGGGGAGCTGTTTTTT. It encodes CAWTRGPNTGELFF.

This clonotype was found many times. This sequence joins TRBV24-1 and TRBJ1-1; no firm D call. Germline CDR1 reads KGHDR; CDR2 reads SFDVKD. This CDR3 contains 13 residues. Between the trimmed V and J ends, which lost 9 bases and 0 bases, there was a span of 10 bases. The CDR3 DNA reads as TGTGCCACCCTACGGCAGATGAACACTGAAGCTTTCTTT. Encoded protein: CATLRQMNTEAFF.

CDR3 nucleotides: TGTGCCAGCAGTGAAAGGGTGGGGGGGACTGAAGCTTTCTTT. It encodes CASSERVGGTEAFF. The rearrangement uses TRBV6-1 and TRBJ1-1, with a possible D match to TRBD1 (5 bases). The CDR3 length is 14 residues. Germline lookup yields CDR1 MNHNS and CDR2 SASEGT. Deletions cut 2 bases from V and 5 bases from J, with 12 bases between.

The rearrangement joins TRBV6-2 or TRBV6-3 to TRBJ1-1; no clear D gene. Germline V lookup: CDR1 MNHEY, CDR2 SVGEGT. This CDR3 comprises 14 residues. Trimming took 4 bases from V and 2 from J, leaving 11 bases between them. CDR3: CASSLRAENTEAFF. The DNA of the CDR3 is TGTGCCAGCAGTTTAAGGGCGGAAAACACTGAAGCTTTCTTT.

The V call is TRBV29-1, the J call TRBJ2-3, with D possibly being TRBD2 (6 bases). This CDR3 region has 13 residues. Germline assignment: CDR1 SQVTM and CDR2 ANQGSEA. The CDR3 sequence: CIVAGTSTDTQYF. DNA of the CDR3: TGCATCGTCGCCGGGACTAGCACAGATACGCAGTATTTT.

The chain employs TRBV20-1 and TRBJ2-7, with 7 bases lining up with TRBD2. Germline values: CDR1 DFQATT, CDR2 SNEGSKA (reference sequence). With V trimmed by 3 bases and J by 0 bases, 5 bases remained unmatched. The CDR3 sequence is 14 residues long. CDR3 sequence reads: CSARRGGSSYEQYF. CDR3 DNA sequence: TGCAGTGCTAGGCGGGGCGGGAGCTCCTACGAGCAGTACTTC.

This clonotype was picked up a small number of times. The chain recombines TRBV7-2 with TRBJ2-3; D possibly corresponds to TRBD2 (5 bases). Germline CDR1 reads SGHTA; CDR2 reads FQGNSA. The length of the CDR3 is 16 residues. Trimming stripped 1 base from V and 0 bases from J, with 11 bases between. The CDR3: CASSLGGQQSTDTQYF. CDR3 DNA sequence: TGTGCCAGCAGCTTAGGAGGGCAGCAAAGCACAGATACGCAGTATTTT.

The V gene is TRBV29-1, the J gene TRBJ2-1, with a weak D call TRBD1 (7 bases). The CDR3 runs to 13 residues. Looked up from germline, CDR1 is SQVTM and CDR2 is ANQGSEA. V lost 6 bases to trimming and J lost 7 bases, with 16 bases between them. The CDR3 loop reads CSVAGGKLNEQFF. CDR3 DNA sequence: TGCAGCGTAGCAGGGGGGAAGCTAAATGAGCAGTTCTTC.